This T cell receptor (beta chain) emerged from a study of memory CD4+ T cells and cytomegalovirus serostatus. Study-level points and caveats: Median bootstrapped AUC for CMV status was about 0.94 originally, roughly 0.92 US-trained.

The sort gate was single viable CD3+CD4+CD8-CD45RO+ cells for memory CD4+ T cells. Libraries were prepared by immunoSEQ multiplex PCR; TCRdb keeps only in-frame clonotypes and omits some of them. Here the sample spans roughly 76,000 clones, 78% being singletons. CDR3 length: 15 amino acids. With 2 bases clipped from V and 5 bases from J, the junction kept 6 bases outside the gene matches. The germline CDR1 and CDR2 sequences are SGHNT and YYREEE (reference sequence). As for this clone: The antigen remains unidentified.

The clonotype comes from an adult in good health and CMV-seropositive. The chain combines TRBV5-4 with TRBJ2-5, with 10 positions matching TRBD2. The material sequenced was memory CD4+ T cells from blood. CDR3 amino acids: CASSLALAGVETQYF. CDR3 bases: TGTGCCAGCAGCTTAGCCCTAGCGGGGGTGGAGACCCAGTACTTC.